A single sample gave rise to the 5 T cell receptor beta chains below, sequenced in a study of T cell clonality in common variable immunodeficiency. The table came from immunoSEQ multiplex PCR; TCRdb's copy has only in-frame clones and leaves some out. The sample includes roughly 34,000 clones, none of them occurring once. Overall study results and limits: Common variable immunodeficiency TCR beta sequences reportedly had fewer deletions and N-nucleotide insertions.

Their antigens are not known. Sample: peripheral blood mononuclear cells. Source of these receptors: a human donor with common variable immunodeficiency.

This clone was observed a handful of times. The CDR3 end falls 3 residues outside the read, so it is completed with the germline J gene. This rearrangement joins TRBV7-6 to TRBJ1-2; TRBD1 aligns across 7 bases. The V gene's germline CDR1 is SGHVS and CDR2 FNYEAQ. The CDR3 runs 14 residues. The junction had 0 bases not matched to a gene; V was cut back by 1 base and J by 1 base. The CDR3 sequence is CASSLGQGNYGYTF. Incomplete CDR3 DNA: TGTGCCAGCAGCTTAGGACAGGGTAACTATGGC.

Concerning this clone: The read ends 3 residues shy of where the CDR3 ends; the end is completed using the germline J gene. The chain joins TRBV2 to TRBJ2-3; 7 nucleotides align to TRBD2. The germline V gene encodes CDR1 SNHLY and CDR2 FYNNEI. The junction had 10 bases not matched to a gene; V was cut back by 6 bases and J by 4 bases. This CDR3 is 15 amino acids long. The sequenced part of the CDR3 DNA is TGTGCCAGCAGAAAATTGGCGGGGGTGGCAGATACG. It encodes CASRKLAGVADT. The full CDR3 protein reads CASRKLAGVADTQYF. The whole variable domain, filled in from reference TRBV2 and TRBJ2-3, reads EPEVTQTPSHQVTQMGQEVILRCVPISNHLYFYWYRQILGQKVEFLVSFYNNEISEKSEIFDDQFSVERPDGSNFTLKIRSTKLEDSAMYFCASRKLAGVADTQYFGPGTRLTVL.

At least ten counts were recorded for this clone. Given a far larger clone just one base away, this is likely a sequencing read error. The CDR3 end lies 3 residues beyond the end of the read and is filled in from the germline J gene. The same CDR3 is also encoded by other DNA sequences in this sample. The rearrangement joins TRBV20-1 to TRBJ1-2; maybe TRBD1 (6 bases). The CDR3 totals 13 residues. Germline values: CDR1 DFQATT, CDR2 SNEGSKA (reference sequence). The CDR3 loop is CSARDQYRDGYTF. The CDR3 DNA, read in part, is TGCAGTGCTAGAGATCAATACAGGGACGGC.

As to this clone: The sequenced fragment ends 3 residues before the CDR3 boundary, so the rest is inferred from the germline J gene. This chain connects TRBV7-3 to TRBJ2-1; no clear D. The V gene's germline CDR1 is SGHTA and CDR2 FQGTGA. This CDR3 comprises 13 residues. The V and J ends lost 5 bases and 5 bases respectively, with 10 bases between them. The CDR3 sequence: CASSPSPHNEQFF. CDR3 DNA, as far as it was read: TGTGCCAGCAGCCCCTCTCCCCACAATGAG.

In this sample, this clone is medium-sized. The CDR3 end is not reached by the read, which stops 3 residues before it; the germline J gene fills it in. The chain couples TRBV30 to TRBJ2-3; 7 nucleotides line up with TRBD2. Losses at the gene ends were 1 base for V and 6 bases for J; bases not matched to a gene: 7. The CDR3 is 14 amino acids. Germline CDR1 is GTSNPN and CDR2 is SVGIG (reference sequence). CDR3 protein: CAWSAPGGWDTQYF. Incomplete CDR3 DNA: TGTGCCTGGAGTGCCCCGGGGGGTTGGGATACG.